Many counts were recorded for the clone carrying this T cell receptor (beta chain). Its specificity is unknown. This entry is derived from a study of T cells in Graves' hyperthyroidism and ophthalmopathy. Study findings and constraints: Ophthalmopathy was predicted by the model a median of around 5.9 months ahead of onset.

This CDR3 has 15 residues. Per the germline V gene, CDR1 is LGHDT and CDR2 is YNNKEL (reference sequence). V gave up 4 bases and J gave up 4 bases; unmatched junction bases: 7. Diagnosis relied on clinical symptoms, serum thyroxine and TRAb, thyroid ultrasound and orbital computed tomography. The source of the PBMCs was 10 ml of fresh peripheral blood. Amplified regions were TCR beta CDR3 sequences from RNA transcripts. In the first-round RT-PCR of the TCR CDR3, the HTBI primer set was used. TCRdb recomputed calls from the multiplex PCR reads with MiXCR, one row per CDR3 protein. The table records under 200,000 distinct CDR3 sequences, over 7.5% of them present only once.

The sequenced material came from blood. The chain couples TRBV3-1 to TRBJ1-1, with TRBD1 identical over 9 bases. This clonotype originated in a woman aged 18-29 years with Graves' hyperthyroidism that later progressed to Graves' ophthalmopathy. Written as DNA, the CDR3 is TGTGCCAGCAGCCCGGGGACAGGGTGGACCACTGAAGCTTTCTTT. Amino acids: CASSPGTGWTTEAFF.